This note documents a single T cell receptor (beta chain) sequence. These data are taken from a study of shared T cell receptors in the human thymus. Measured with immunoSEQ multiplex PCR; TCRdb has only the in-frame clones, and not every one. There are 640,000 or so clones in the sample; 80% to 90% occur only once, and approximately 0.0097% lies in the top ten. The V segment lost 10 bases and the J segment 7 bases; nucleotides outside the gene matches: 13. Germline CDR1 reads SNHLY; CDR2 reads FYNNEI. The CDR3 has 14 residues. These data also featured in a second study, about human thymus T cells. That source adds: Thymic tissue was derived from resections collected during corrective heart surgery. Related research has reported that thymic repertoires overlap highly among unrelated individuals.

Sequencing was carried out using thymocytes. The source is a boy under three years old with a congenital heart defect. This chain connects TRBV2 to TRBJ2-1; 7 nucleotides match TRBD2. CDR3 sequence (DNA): TGTGCCACCCTGGGAGGGCGCGGCGATAATGAGCAGTTCTTC. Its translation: CATLGGRGDNEQFF.